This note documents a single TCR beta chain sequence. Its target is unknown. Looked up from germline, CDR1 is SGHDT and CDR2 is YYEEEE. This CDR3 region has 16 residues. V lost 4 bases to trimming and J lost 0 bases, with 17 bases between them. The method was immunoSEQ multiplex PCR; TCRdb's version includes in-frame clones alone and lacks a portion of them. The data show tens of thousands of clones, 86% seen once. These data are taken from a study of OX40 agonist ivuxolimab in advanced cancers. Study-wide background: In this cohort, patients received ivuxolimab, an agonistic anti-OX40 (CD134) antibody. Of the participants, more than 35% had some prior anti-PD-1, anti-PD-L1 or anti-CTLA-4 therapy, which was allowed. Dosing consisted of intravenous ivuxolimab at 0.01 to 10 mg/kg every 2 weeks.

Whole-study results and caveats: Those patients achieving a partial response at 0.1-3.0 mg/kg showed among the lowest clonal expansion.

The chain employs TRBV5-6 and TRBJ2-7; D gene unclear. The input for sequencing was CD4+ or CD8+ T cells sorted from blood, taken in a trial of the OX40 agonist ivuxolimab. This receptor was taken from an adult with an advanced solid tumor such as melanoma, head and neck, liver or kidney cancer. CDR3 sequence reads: CASSPPTAPSSYEQYF. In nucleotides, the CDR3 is TGTGCCAGCAGCCCTCCAACAGCCCCGAGCTCCTACGAGCAGTACTTC.